This TCR beta chain appears in the sequencing data of a study of tumour-infiltrating T cells in Burkitt lymphoma. Study background: Survival, overall and progression-free, tracked with productive clonality.

Libraries were prepared by immunoSEQ multiplex PCR; TCRdb keeps only in-frame clonotypes and omits some of them. The sample has 8,000 or so clones; 65% to 85% are singletons. This CDR3 is built from 15 residues. Deletions cut 2 bases from V and 9 bases from J, with 14 bases between. Germline CDR1 and CDR2: LGHNA and YSLEER. The rearrangement links TRBV4-3 to TRBJ1-6; unclear D gene. This receptor was obtained from a human donor with diffuse large B-cell lymphoma. Sequencing used tumor tissue. The CDR3 bases are TGCGCCAGCAGCCAACATACAAGGGCTGCTTCACCCCTCCACTTT. Its protein is CASSQHTRAASPLHF.